Listed below are T cell receptor beta chains from one sample, sequenced in a study of T cell responses to AZD1222 COVID-19 vaccine. Sequenced by immunoSEQ multiplex PCR; TCRdb stores in-frame clones only, minus some. This sample has about 140,000 clones, with 84% found just once. The source was peripheral blood, collected on day 0 of AZD1222 vaccination. All receptors derive from an adult in good health. The CDR3 runs from the conserved cysteine through the conserved F or W. The order of the fields is V gene, J gene, clone size, D gene, CDR3 DNA, CDR3 protein. D genes are given only for firm matches. Not all rows give a size; the values are once, few, many and, for expanded clones, a class.

V: TRBV5-5; J: TRBJ2-3; size: -; D: TRBD2; DNA: TGTGCCAGCAGCTTCGGGACTAGCGGGGGCACAGATACGCAGTATTTT; CDR3: CASSFGTSGGTDTQYF
V: TRBV6-5; J: TRBJ2-3; size: -; D: TRBD1; DNA: TGTGCCAGCAGTTTGGGGACAGGGAGCCGCACAGATACGCAGTATTTT; CDR3: CASSLGTGSRTDTQYF
V: TRBV6-1; J: TRBJ1-6; size: once; D: -; DNA: TGTGCCAGCAGTGAAGCCGCTTCCTATAATTCACCCCTCCACTTT; CDR3: CASSEAASYNSPLHF
V: TRBV30; J: TRBJ1-5; size: few; D: -; DNA: TGTGCCTGGAGCCAACTTGGGGGGGTACTTGGCAATCAGCCCCAGCATTTT; CDR3: CAWSQLGGVLGNQPQHF
V: TRBV24-1; J: TRBJ2-2; size: few; D: -; DNA: TGTGCCACCAGTGAGCCCCTAGAGTCCGGGGAGCTGTTTTTT; CDR3: CATSEPLESGELFF
V: TRBV5-1; J: TRBJ1-1; size: -; D: -; DNA: TGCGCCAGCAGCTTGGCGGGGGGCTGGAGGATAGAGGGAGCTTTCTTT; CDR3: CASSLAGGWRIEGAFF
V: TRBV7-9; J: TRBJ1-3; size: -; D: -; DNA: TGTGCCAGCAGCTACCCAGGGGCTGGAAACACCATATATTTT; CDR3: CASSYPGAGNTIYF
V: TRBV5-6; J: TRBJ1-2; size: few; D: -; DNA: TGTGCCAGCAGCTTAAGGGCAGGGAAGAACTATGGCTACACCTTC; CDR3: CASSLRAGKNYGYTF
V: TRBV28; J: TRBJ1-5; size: few; D: TRBD1; DNA: TGTGCCAGCAGTTCCCCCTCCGGGACAGGGGTGGGCAATCAGCCCCAGCATTTT; CDR3: CASSSPSGTGVGNQPQHF
V: TRBV29-1; J: TRBJ1-1; size: few; D: -; DNA: TGCAGCGTTGGGGGAGGGGGCACTGAAGCTTTCTTT; CDR3: CSVGGGGTEAFF
V: TRBV28; J: TRBJ2-7; size: -; D: TRBD2; DNA: TGTGCCACCACTCGGGAGGCCTACGAGCAGTACTTC; CDR3: CATTREAYEQYF
V: TRBV28; J: TRBJ1-5; size: -; D: -; DNA: TGTGCCAGCAGCTTCGACCCGGACCGCCCCTATAGCAATCAGCCCCAGCATTTT; CDR3: CASSFDPDRPYSNQPQHF